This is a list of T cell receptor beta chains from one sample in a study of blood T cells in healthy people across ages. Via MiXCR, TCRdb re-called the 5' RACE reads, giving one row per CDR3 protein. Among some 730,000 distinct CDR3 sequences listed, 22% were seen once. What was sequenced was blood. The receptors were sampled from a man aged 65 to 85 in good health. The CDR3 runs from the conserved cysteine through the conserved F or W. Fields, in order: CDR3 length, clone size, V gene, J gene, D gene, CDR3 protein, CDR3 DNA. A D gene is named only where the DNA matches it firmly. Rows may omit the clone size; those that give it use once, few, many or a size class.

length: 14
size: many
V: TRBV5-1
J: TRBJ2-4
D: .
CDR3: CASSLSGNEAIQYF
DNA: TGCGCCAGCAGCTTATCCGGGAATGAGGCCATTCAGTACTTC

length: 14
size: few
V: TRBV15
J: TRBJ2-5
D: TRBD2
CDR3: CATSGEGGLETQYF
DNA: TGTGCCACCAGCGGAGAGGGAGGGCTGGAGACCCAGTACTTC

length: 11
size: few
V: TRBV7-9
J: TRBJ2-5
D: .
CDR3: CARSSKETQYF
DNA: TGTGCCCGCAGCTCAAAAGAGACCCAGTACTTC

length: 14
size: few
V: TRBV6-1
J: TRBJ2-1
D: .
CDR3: CASSPYLPNNEQFF
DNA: TGTGCCAGCAGTCCTTACCTGCCCAATAATGAGCAGTTCTTC

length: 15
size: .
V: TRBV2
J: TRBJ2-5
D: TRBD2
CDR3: CASSVQTSLGETQYF
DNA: TGTGCCAGCAGTGTCCAGACTAGCCTTGGAGAGACCCAGTACTTC

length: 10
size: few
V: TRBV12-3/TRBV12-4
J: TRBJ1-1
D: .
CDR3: CASSWTEAFF
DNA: TGTGCCAGCAGTTGGACTGAAGCTTTCTTT

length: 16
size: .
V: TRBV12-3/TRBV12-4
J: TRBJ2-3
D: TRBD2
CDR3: CASRRTSGRPTDTQYF
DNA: TGTGCCAGCAGGAGGACTAGCGGGCGACCCACAGATACGCAGTATTTT

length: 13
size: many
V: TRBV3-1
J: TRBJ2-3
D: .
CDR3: CASSQGFSDTQYF
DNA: TGTGCCAGCAGCCAGGGTTTTTCAGATACGCAGTATTTT

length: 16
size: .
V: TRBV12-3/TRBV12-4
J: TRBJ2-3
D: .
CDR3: CASSLATKGYTDTQYF
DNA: TGTGCCAGCAGTTTAGCAACAAAAGGATACACAGATACGCAGTATTTT

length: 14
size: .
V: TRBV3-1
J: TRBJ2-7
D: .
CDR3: CASSQEGGPYEQYF
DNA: TGTGCCAGCAGCCAAGAGGGGGGCCCCTACGAGCAGTACTTC

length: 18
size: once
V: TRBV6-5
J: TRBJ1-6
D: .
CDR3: CASSYSSHRSSYNSPLHF
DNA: TGTGCCAGCAGTTACTCGAGCCACCGGAGCTCCTATAATTCACCCCTCCACTTT

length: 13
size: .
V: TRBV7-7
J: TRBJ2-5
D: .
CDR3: CASSFRGRGTQYF
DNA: TGTGCCAGCAGCTTCAGGGGTCGGGGGACCCAGTACTTC

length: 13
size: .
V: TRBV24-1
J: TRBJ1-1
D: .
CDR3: CATRVGADTEAFF
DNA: TGTGCCACCAGAGTCGGCGCGGACACTGAAGCTTTCTTT

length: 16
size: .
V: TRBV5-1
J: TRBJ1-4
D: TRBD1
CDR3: CASSLALRQGREKLFF
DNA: TGCGCCAGCAGCTTGGCCCTAAGACAGGGGCGTGAAAAACTGTTTTTT

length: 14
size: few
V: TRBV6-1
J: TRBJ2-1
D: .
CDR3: CASTGQPSYNEQFF
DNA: TGTGCCAGCACGGGTCAACCCTCCTACAATGAGCAGTTCTTC

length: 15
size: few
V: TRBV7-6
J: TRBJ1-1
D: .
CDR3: CASSSVLAGRTEAFF
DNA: TGTGCCAGCAGCTCGGTTCTGGCGGGTAGGACTGAAGCTTTCTTT

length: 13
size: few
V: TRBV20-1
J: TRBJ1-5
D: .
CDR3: CSAGGEGDQPQHF
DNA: TGCAGTGCTGGCGGGGAGGGGGATCAGCCCCAGCATTTT

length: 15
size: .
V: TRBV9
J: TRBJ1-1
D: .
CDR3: CASSVVPEGWTEAFF
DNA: TGTGCCAGCAGCGTAGTTCCAGAGGGATGGACTGAAGCTTTCTTT

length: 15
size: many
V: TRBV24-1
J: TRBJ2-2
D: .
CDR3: CATSVRAAGTGELFF
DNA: TGTGCCACCAGTGTTAGAGCGGCCGGGACCGGGGAGCTGTTTTTT

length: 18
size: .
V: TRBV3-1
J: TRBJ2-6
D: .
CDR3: CASSLSLRGHSGANVLTF
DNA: TGTGCCAGCAGCCTATCGCTTCGGGGCCACTCTGGGGCCAACGTCCTGACTTTC

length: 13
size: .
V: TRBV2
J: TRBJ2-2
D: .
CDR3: CASSEGTTGELFF
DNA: TGTGCCAGCAGTGAAGGGACTACCGGGGAGCTGTTTTTT

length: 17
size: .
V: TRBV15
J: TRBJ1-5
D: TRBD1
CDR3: CATSRGGRGYSNQPQHF
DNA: TGTGCCACCAGCAGAGGTGGCAGGGGGTACAGCAATCAGCCCCAGCATTTT

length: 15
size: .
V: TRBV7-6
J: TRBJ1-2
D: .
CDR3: CASSSSSDRYYGYTF
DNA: TGTGCCAGCAGCTCTTCCAGCGACAGGTACTATGGATACACCTTC

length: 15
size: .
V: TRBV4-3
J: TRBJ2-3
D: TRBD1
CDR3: CASSYDRAGTDTQYF
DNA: TGCGCCAGCAGCTACGACAGGGCTGGGACAGATACGCAGTATTTT

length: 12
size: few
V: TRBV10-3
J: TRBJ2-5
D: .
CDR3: CAISAAQETQYF
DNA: TGTGCCATCAGTGCGGCGCAAGAGACCCAGTACTTC

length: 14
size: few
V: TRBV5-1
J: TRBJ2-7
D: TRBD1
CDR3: CASSLDPGGYEQYF
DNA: TGCGCCAGCAGCTTGGACCCAGGGGGCTACGAGCAGTACTTC

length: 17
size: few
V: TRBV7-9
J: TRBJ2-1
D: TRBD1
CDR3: CASSLSRDRGENNEQFF
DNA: TGTGCCAGCAGCTTATCCCGGGACAGGGGGGAAAACAATGAGCAGTTCTTC

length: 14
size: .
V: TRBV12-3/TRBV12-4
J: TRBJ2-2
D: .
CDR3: CASSLVSNPGELFF
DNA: TGTGCCAGCAGTTTAGTAAGCAATCCCGGGGAGCTGTTTTTT

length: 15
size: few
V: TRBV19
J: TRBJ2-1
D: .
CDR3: CASSIQRPSYNEQFF
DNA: TGTGCCAGTAGTATCCAGCGTCCCTCCTACAATGAGCAGTTCTTC

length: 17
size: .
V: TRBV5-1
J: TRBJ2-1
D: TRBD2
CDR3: CASSLVASGGSYNEQFF
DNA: TGCGCCAGCAGCTTGGTGGCTAGCGGGGGTTCCTACAATGAGCAGTTCTTC

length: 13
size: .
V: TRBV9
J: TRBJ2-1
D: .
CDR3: CASSRGSINEQFF
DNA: TGTGCCAGCAGCAGAGGCTCCATCAATGAGCAGTTCTTC

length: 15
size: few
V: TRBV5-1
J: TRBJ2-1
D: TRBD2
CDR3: CASSSLSGGDNEQFF
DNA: TGCGCCAGCAGCTCCCTTTCCGGGGGGGACAATGAGCAGTTCTTC

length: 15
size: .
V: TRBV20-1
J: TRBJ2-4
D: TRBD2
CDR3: CSARLAGGSGNIQYF
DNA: TGCAGTGCTAGACTAGCGGGGGGTTCTGGAAACATTCAGTACTTC

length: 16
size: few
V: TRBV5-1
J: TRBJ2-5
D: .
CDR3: CASSPRPSTGQETQYF
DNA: TGCGCCAGCAGCCCCAGACCGTCTACAGGACAAGAGACCCAGTACTTC

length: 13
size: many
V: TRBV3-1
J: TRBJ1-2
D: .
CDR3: CASSQEQGNGYTF
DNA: TGTGCCAGCAGCCAAGAGCAAGGAAATGGCTACACCTTC

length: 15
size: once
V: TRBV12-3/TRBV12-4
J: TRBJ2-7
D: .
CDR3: CASSLSSSPSYEQYF
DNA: TGTGCCAGCAGTTTGTCTTCCAGCCCCTCCTACGAGCAGTACTTC

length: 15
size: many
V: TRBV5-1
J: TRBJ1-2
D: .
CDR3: CASSLGLPSNYGYTF
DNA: TGCGCCAGCAGCTTGGGACTGCCGTCTAACTATGGCTACACCTTC

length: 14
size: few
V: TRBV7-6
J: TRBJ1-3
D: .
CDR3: CASSSNRVGNTIYF
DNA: TGTGCCAGCAGCTCCAACAGGGTTGGAAACACCATATATTTT

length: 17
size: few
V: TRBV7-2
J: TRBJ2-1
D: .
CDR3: CASSLRQTGSSYNEQFF
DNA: TGTGCCAGCAGCCTACGCCAAACAGGTAGCTCCTACAATGAGCAGTTCTTC

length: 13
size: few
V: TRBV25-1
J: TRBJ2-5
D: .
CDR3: CASSGGTLGGEFF
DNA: TGTGCCAGCAGCGGTGGGACGTTAGGGGGTGAGTTCTTC

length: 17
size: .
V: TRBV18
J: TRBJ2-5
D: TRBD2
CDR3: CASSRVGGLAGQETQYF
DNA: TGTGCCAGCTCACGGGTAGGCGGACTAGCGGGCCAAGAGACCCAGTACTTC

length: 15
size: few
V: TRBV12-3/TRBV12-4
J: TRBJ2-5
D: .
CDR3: CASSPPRGLGETQYF
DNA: TGTGCCAGCAGTCCCCCAAGGGGCCTAGGGGAGACCCAGTACTTC

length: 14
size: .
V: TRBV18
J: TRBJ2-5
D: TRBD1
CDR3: CASSRETGEETQYF
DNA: TGTGCCAGCTCCCGGGAGACAGGGGAAGAGACCCAGTACTTC

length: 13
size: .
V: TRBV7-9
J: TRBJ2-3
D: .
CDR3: CASSFWHTDTQYF
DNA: TGTGCCAGCAGCTTCTGGCATACAGATACGCAGTATTTT

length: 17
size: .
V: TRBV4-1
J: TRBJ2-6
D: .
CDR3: CASSQAHGDSGANVLTF
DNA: TGCGCCAGCAGCCAAGCTCATGGGGACTCTGGGGCCAACGTCCTGACTTTC

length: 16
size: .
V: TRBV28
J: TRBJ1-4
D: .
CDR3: CASSFAGGPNNEKLFF
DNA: TGTGCCAGCAGTTTTGCGGGGGGACCGAATAATGAAAAACTGTTTTTT

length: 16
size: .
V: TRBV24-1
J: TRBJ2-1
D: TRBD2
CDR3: CATSDQAGVSYNEQFF
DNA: TGTGCCACCAGTGATCAAGCGGGAGTTAGCTACAATGAGCAGTTCTTC

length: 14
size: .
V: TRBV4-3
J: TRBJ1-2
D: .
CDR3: CASSHSPQVYGYTF
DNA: TGCGCCAGCAGCCATTCCCCGCAGGTGTATGGCTACACCTTC

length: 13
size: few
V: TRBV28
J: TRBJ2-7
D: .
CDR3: CASSLPAYYEQYF
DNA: TGTGCCAGCAGTTTGCCGGCCTACTACGAGCAGTACTTC

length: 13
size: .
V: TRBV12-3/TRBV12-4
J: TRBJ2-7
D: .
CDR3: CASSPGGGDEQYF
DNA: TGTGCCAGCAGTCCCGGTGGCGGCGACGAGCAGTACTTC